This record covers a single T cell receptor beta chain. The data stem from a study of blood T cell repertoires in COVID-19. The overall study: Samples representing acute and convalescent COVID-19 were sourced from the United States, Italy and Spain. Sample material is recorded as cDNA or gDNA derived from T cells, B-cell-depleted T cells, or PBMCs.

Germline CDR1 and CDR2: ENHRY and SYGVKD. The CDR3 length is 17 residues. The ends lost 3 bases at V and 3 bases at J; junction bases unmatched: 10. Authors' data handling: Estimates of nucleated cell counts were drawn from the amplification of reference gene primers. Assay used: immunoSEQ multiplex PCR; TCRdb lists only in-frame clones, some missing. Clone size and V and J calls were adopted from that table, with D and trimming inferred from the DNA. There are roughly 70,000 clones in the sample; 80% occur only once, and roughly 18% lies in the top ten. The sample was peripheral blood. This TCR was sampled from a man in his sixties or seventies who had recovered from COVID-19. The chain carries TRBV10-3 and TRBJ1-5, with 8 bases lining up with TRBD1. CDR3 residues: CAISEGQGLRDNQPQHF. CDR3 in DNA: TGTGCCATCAGTGAAGGACAGGGTCTACGAGACAATCAGCCCCAGCATTTT.